The source of this T cell receptor (beta chain) is a study of T cell responses to AZD1222 COVID-19 vaccine. Sequencing used immunoSEQ multiplex PCR; TCRdb keeps in-frame clones, though not all of them. The profile shows about 130,000 clones, approximately 87% of them singletons. The sequence derives from an adult in good health. The sample here was peripheral blood, taken on day 0 of AZD1222 vaccination.

CDR3 residues: CAISRTGEQFF. Written as DNA, the CDR3 is TGTGCCATCAGTAGGACGGGGGAGCAGTTCTTC. The gene calls are TRBV10-3 and TRBJ2-1; possibly TRBD2 for D (5 bases). The germline V and J ends were trimmed by 5 bases and 10 bases, with 9 bases remaining between them. CDR3 length: 11 amino acids. The germline gives CDR1 ENHRY, CDR2 SYGVKD.